The clone carrying this TCR beta chain turned up a few times. Its target is unknown. The same CDR3 also results from other DNA sequences found in this sample. What was sequenced were expressed TCRB transcripts, since all of the isolated RNA had been reverse transcribed. The method was immunoSEQ multiplex PCR; TCRdb's version includes in-frame clones alone and lacks a portion of them. The sample has around 350,000 clones; 10% to 15% are singletons. There was one heparinised blood draw per donor, averaging roughly 120 mL. These data come from a study of beta chain features in type 1 diabetes. General study results and limits: In comparison with healthy donors, patients had naive, central memory and Treg TCRB repertoires that appeared more similar. Any HLA type influence on TCRB rearrangement was left unresolved here.

The CDR3 runs 13 residues. The junction had 2 bases not matched to a gene; V was cut back by 1 base and J by 5 bases. Germline V gene lookup returns CDR1 SGHRS and CDR2 YFSETQ. The receptor comes from a man in his late teens or twenties in good health. This chain connects TRBV5-1 to TRBJ1-1; 7 positions agree with TRBD1. The material sequenced was naive CD4+ T cells from blood. DNA of the CDR3: TGCGCCAGCAGCTTGACAGGGGATACTGAAGCTTTCTTT. This encodes CASSLTGDTEAFF.